Below, 12 T cell receptor beta chains from the same sample are listed, as sequenced in a study of T-cell reconstitution after alpha-beta-depleted transplantation in children. For TCRbeta, the library was prepared with unique molecular identifiers. TCRdb re-derived calls from the PCR reads in MiXCR, one entry per CDR3 protein. The sample includes roughly 490,000 distinct CDR3 sequences, about 10% seen only once; the top ten take 12% to 15%. Sequenced here: PBMCs, mostly from graft donor cells, sampled 180 days after TCRalphabeta/CD19-depleted stem cell transplant. These receptors were obtained from a female patient aged 2-15 years who had a stem cell transplant for aplastic anemia, so the T cells may come from the graft donor.

The CDR3 DNA reads as TGTGCCAGCAGGCCGACGGAACAAGAGACCCAGTACTTC. Translating it yields CASRPTEQETQYF. The chain combines TRBV14 with TRBJ2-5; D unclear. The CDR3 is made up of 13 amino acids. Trimming cost V 6 bases and J 2 bases, with 10 bases left between them. Germline CDR1 reads SGHDN; CDR2 reads FVKESK.

The chain couples TRBV7-2 to TRBJ2-7, with D perhaps being TRBD1 or TRBD2 (5 bases each). The V end lost 1 base, the J end lost 3 bases, and 13 bases lay between the germline ends. In germline, CDR1 is SGHTA, CDR2 FQGNSA. The CDR3 is 15 amino acids. CDR3 coding DNA: TGTGCCAGCAGCTTAGAGGGGCTCCGGGGCTACGAGCAGTACTTC. It codes for CASSLEGLRGYEQYF. The full variable domain, rest sourced from reference TRBV7-2 and TRBJ2-7, is GAGVSQSPSNKVTEKGKDVELRCDPISGHTALYWYRQSLGQGLEFLIYFQGNSAPDKSGLPSDRFSAERTGGSVSTLTIQRTQQEDSAVYLCASSLEGLRGYEQYFGPGTRLTVT.

This clonotype was observed a few times. In DNA, the CDR3 is TGTGCCAGCAGTTTCGGGACGGCCACTGAAGCTTTCTTT. Its protein product is CASSFGTATEAFF. J is TRBJ1-1 and V is TRBV27; tentative D call: TRBD1 (5 bases). V shed 3 bases and J shed 4 bases, with 9 bases lying between them. The germline gives CDR1 MNHEY, CDR2 SMNVEV (reference sequence). This CDR3 is 13 amino acids long.

The chain has TRBV12-3 or TRBV12-4 and TRBJ2-7; D call uncertain. The CDR3 is made up of 13 amino acids. V lost 3 bases and J 9 bases, leaving 15 bases between the germline ends. The CDR3 protein is CASSFGPGEVQYV. In nucleotides, the CDR3 is TGTGCCAGCAGTTTCGGTCCCGGCGAAGTGCAGTACGTC.

The V gene is TRBV27, the J gene TRBJ2-7; 8 bases agree with TRBD1. CDR1 and CDR2 from the germline V gene are MNHEY and SMNVEV (reference sequence). V lost 4 bases and J lost 3; bases outside the gene matches: 5. This CDR3 region has 14 residues. The CDR3 here is CASSYRGQVYEQYF. CDR3 nucleotides: TGTGCCAGCAGTTATCGGGGACAGGTCTACGAGCAGTACTTC.

This clonotype was counted between two and nine times. V is TRBV10-3 and J is TRBJ2-1; 8 bases map to TRBD2. V gave up 10 bases and J gave up 4 bases; unmatched junction bases: 12. CDR1 ENHRY and CDR2 SYGVKD come from the germline V gene. The CDR3 loop spans 15 amino acids. Written as DNA, the CDR3 is TGTGCCACCCAACCGCGGGGGGCAGGGTACAATGAGCAGTTCTTC. As protein: CATQPRGAGYNEQFF.

This clonotype has just a few counts. The rearrangement links TRBV20-1 to TRBJ2-3; 10 nucleotides match TRBD2. CDR1 is DFQATT, CDR2 SNEGSKA, per germline (reference sequence). V was clipped by 1 base and J by 3 bases; unmatched bases: 4. The CDR3 is 15 amino acids. Here the CDR3 reads CSARAGLAYTDTQYF. As DNA, the CDR3 is TGCAGTGCTAGAGCGGGACTAGCGTATACAGATACGCAGTATTTT.

This clonotype showed up many times. This chain connects TRBV28 to TRBJ2-5, with a tentative D call TRBD1 (5 bases). The CDR3 is 15 residues long. Per the germline V gene, CDR1 is MDHEN and CDR2 is SYDVKM. The ends were cut back, 3 bases at V and 5 bases at J, with 16 bases in the middle. The CDR3 protein is CASSLGLVRWETQYF. In DNA, the CDR3 is TGTGCCAGCAGTTTGGGGCTAGTCCGCTGGGAGACCCAGTACTTC.

The chain joins TRBV11-2 to TRBJ1-1; D might be TRBD1 (5 bases). Looked up from germline, CDR1 is SGHAT and CDR2 is FQNNGV. Trimming cost V 1 base and J 5 bases, with 14 bases left between them. The CDR3 sequence is 15 residues long. CDR3 region: CASSLGPGGTTEAFF. CDR3 nucleotide sequence: TGTGCCAGCAGCTTAGGCCCGGGCGGGACTACTGAAGCTTTCTTT. Based on the CDR3 plus reference TRBV11-2 and TRBJ1-1, the full variable domain is EAGVAQSPRYKIIEKRQSVAFWCNPISGHATLYWYQQILGQGPKLLIQFQNNGVVDDSQLPKDRFSAERLKGVDSTLKIQPAKLEDSAVYLCASSLGPGGTTEAFFGQGTRLTVV.

The chain is built from TRBV18 and TRBJ2-3; the D is unclear. The CDR3 is 16 residues long. Trimming removed 6 bases from V and 1 base from J, with 17 bases in between. Germline-derived CDR1 and CDR2 are KGHSH and LQKENI. The CDR3, as DNA: TGTGCCAGCTCCCTCACCCTGAACGTCGGCACAGATACGCAGTATTTT. This sequence encodes CASSLTLNVGTDTQYF.

This clonotype was detected only a few times. The V call is TRBV28, the J call TRBJ1-2; D possibly corresponds to TRBD1 (6 bases). Trimming took off 5 bases at V and 4 bases at J, with 17 bases between the two ends. Germline V gives CDR1 MDHEN, CDR2 SYDVKM. The CDR3 loop spans 15 amino acids. The CDR3 sequence: CASSAPGGQIYGYTF. Written as DNA, the CDR3 is TGTGCCAGCAGTGCCCCTGGGGGACAAATCTATGGCTACACCTTC.

This chain links TRBV6-2 or TRBV6-3 with TRBJ2-1; tentatively, D is TRBD1 or TRBD2 (5 bases each). V was cut by 5 bases and J by 2 bases, with 19 bases left in between. Germline values: CDR1 MNHEY, CDR2 SVGEGT. CDR3 size: 17 residues. As DNA, the CDR3 is TGTGCCAGCAGTCAGATTGGGGGTTATCTACCCTACAATGAGCAGTTCTTC. Its translation is CASSQIGGYLPYNEQFF.